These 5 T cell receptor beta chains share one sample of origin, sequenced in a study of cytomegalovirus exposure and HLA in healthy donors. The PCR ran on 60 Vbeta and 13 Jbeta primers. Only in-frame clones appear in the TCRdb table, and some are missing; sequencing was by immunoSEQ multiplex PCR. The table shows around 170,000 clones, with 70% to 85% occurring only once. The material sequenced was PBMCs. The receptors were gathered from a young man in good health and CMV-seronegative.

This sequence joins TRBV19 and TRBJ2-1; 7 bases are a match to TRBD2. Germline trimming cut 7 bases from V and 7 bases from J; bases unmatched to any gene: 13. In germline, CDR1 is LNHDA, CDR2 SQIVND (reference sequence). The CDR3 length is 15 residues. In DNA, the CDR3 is TGTGCCAGTATCCCTAGTTGGGGGGGTCGAAATGAGCAGTTCTTC. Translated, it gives CASIPSWGGRNEQFF.

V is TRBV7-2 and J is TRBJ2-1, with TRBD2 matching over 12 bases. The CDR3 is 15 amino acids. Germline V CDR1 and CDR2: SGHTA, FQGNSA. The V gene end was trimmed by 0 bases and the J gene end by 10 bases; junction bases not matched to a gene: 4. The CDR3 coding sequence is TGTGCCAGCAGCTTAGCTCTAGCGGGGGGGCGGGAGCAGTTCTTC. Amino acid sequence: CASSLALAGGREQFF.

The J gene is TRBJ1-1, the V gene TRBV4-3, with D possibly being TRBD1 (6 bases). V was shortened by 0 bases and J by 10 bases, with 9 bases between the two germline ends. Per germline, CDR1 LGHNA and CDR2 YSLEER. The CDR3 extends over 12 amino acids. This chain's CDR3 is CASSQDGRGAFF. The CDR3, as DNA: TGCGCCAGCAGCCAAGATGGCAGGGGAGCTTTCTTT.

The CDR3 DNA reads TGCGCCAGCAGCTTGGCCCCCCCACAAGAGACCCAGTACTTC. Translated, it gives CASSLAPPQETQYF. The V and J genes are TRBV5-1 and TRBJ2-5; D is uncertain. This CDR3 has 14 residues. Trimming left V 0 bases short and J 2 bases short, with 8 bases between. Germline V gives CDR1 SGHRS, CDR2 YFSETQ.

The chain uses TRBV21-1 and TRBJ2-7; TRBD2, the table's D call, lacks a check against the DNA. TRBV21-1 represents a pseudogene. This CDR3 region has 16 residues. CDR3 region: CASSPPLAGGSYEQYF. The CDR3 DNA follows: TGTGCCAGCAGCCCCCCGTTAGCGGGAGGCTCCTACGAGCAGTACTTC.